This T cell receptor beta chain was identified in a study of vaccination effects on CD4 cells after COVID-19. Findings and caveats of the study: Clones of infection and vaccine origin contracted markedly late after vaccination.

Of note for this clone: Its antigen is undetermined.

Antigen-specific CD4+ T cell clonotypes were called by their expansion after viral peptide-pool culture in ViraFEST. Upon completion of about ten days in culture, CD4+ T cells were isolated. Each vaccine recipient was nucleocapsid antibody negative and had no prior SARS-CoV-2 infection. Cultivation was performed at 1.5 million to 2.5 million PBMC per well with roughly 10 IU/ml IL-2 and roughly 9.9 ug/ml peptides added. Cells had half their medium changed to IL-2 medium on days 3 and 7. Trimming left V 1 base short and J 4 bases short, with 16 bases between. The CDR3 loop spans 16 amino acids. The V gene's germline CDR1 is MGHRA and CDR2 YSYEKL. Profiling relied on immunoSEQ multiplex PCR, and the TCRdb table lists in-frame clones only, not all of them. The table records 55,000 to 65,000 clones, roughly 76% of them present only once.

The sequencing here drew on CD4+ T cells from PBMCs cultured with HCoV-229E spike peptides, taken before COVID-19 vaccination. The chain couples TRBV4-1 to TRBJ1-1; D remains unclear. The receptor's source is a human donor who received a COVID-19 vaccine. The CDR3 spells CASSQGRAARGTEAFF. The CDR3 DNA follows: TGCGCCAGCAGCCAAGGACGCGCGGCCCGGGGCACTGAAGCTTTCTTT.